The next 5 T cell receptor beta chains were all read from a single sample in a study of cytomegalovirus exposure and HLA in healthy donors. Profiling relied on immunoSEQ multiplex PCR, and the TCRdb table lists in-frame clones only, not all of them. The table shows almost 200,000 clones, with 80% to 85% occurring only once. The material sequenced was PBMCs. These TCRs come from a woman aged 25 to 39 in good health and CMV-seronegative.

The J gene is TRBJ2-1, the V gene TRBV10-1, with 8 positions matching TRBD1. Germline CDR1 is WNHNN and CDR2 is SYGVQD (reference sequence). Germline trimming cut 2 bases from V and 6 bases from J; bases unmatched to any gene: 6. The CDR3 extends over 15 amino acids. In DNA form, the CDR3 reads TGCGCCAGCAGTGAGACGACAGGGGTGCCCAATGAGCAGTTCTTC. This gives the protein CASSETTGVPNEQFF.

V and J are TRBV5-1 and TRBJ1-3; 11 bases are shared with TRBD1. CDR3 size: 16 residues. The germline V gene encodes CDR1 SGHRS and CDR2 YFSETQ. With V trimmed by 4 bases and J by 2 bases, 5 bases remained unmatched. CDR3 DNA sequence: TGCGCCAGCAGCGCTGGACAGGGGGCGACTGGAAACACCATATATTTT. Its translation is CASSAGQGATGNTIYF.

This clone has only a few counts. The chain has TRBV19 and TRBJ2-1; D unresolved. The germline V gene has CDR1 LNHDA and CDR2 SQIVND (reference sequence). Trimming shortened V by 5 bases and J by 0 bases, and 8 bases separated the two germline ends. The CDR3 loop spans 14 amino acids. The chain's CDR3 is CASSAYSSYNEQFF. The CDR3 nucleotides are TGTGCCAGTAGTGCTTACAGCTCCTACAATGAGCAGTTCTTC.

The chain combines TRBV6-6 with TRBJ1-5, with TRBD1 matching 7 bases. CDR1 is MNHNY, CDR2 SVGAGI, per germline (reference sequence). Unmatched junction bases numbered 11, after V lost 4 bases and J lost 11 bases. The CDR3 extends over 14 amino acids. The CDR3 reads CASSLDRTPRAQHF. Written as DNA, the CDR3 is TGTGCCAGCAGTTTGGACAGGACCCCGAGGGCCCAGCATTTT.

The chain carries TRBV6-5 and TRBJ1-1; D is perhaps TRBD1 (5 bases). The CDR3 contains 15 residues. V was pared by 2 bases and J by 2 bases, with 12 bases between. Germline V gene lookup returns CDR1 MNHEY and CDR2 SVGAGI. CDR3 nucleotide sequence: TGTGCCAGCAGTTACGGCAGGGCCCTAAACACTGAAGCTTTCTTT. Its protein product is CASSYGRALNTEAFF.